This T cell receptor beta chain appears in the sequencing data of a study of cytomegalovirus exposure and HLA in healthy donors. General study results and limits: For most TCR beta V segments, an earlier analysis put the productive rate at about 87% or about 30% of the time. Listed as cytomegalovirus-associated were around 160 TCR beta chains.

CDR1 and CDR2 (germline): SGHNT, YYREEE (reference sequence). This CDR3 is built from 15 residues. V lost 0 bases and J 0 bases, leaving 8 bases between the germline ends. Likely unrecorded immune exposures existed in these nominally healthy donors. A word on this clone: The antigen is undetermined.

This PCR relied on a set of 60 Vbeta primers and 13 Jbeta primers. Measured with immunoSEQ multiplex PCR; TCRdb has only the in-frame clones, and not every one. The table records 170,000 or so clones, 70% to 80% of them present only once. Sequenced material: PBMCs. The receptor's source is a woman in her thirties or forties in good health and CMV-seronegative. The chain uses TRBV5-4 and TRBJ2-3; D unresolved. The CDR3 is CASSLGALSTDTQYF. The CDR3 nucleotides read TGTGCCAGCAGCTTGGGCGCGCTTAGCACAGATACGCAGTATTTT.